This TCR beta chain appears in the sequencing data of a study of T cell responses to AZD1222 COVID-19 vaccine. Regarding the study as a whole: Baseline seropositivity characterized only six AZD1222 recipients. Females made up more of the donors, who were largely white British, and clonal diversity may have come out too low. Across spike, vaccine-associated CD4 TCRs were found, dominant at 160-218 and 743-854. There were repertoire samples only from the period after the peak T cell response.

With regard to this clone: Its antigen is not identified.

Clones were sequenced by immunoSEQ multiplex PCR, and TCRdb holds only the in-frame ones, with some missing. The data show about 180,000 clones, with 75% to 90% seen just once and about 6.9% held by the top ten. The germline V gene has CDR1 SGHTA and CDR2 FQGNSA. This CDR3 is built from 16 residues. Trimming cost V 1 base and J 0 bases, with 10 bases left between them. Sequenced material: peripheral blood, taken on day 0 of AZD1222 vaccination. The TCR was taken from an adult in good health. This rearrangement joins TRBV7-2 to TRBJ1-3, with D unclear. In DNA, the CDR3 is TGTGCCAGCAGCTTAGGGGATCGGAGCTCTGGAAACACCATATATTTT. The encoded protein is CASSLGDRSSGNTIYF.